A single sample is the source of the 8 T cell receptor beta chains below, sequenced in a study of T cells after yellow fever vaccination (dated by TCRdb to about 2019). The library was produced with 5' RACE. Sequencing relied on an Illumina HiSeq 2500. TCRdb trimmed public reads at Q25 via fastp, called clones via MiXCR and kept in-frame beta chains. For every CDR3 protein sequence, its rows merge into one entry that carries the most common genes and DNA. The sample yields 100,000 to 150,000 distinct CDR3 sequences; around 7.4% were counted once. The ten biggest clones cover nearly 2.5% of the sample. Read against the paper, the sample's treatment or condition label means: live attenuated yellow fever vaccine strain. Sample: CD4+ T cells sorted from PBMCs, taken approximately 11 days after the first yellow fever vaccination. The receptors were gathered from a man between 18 and 29 years old who received the YFV17D yellow fever vaccine.

This clonotype was seen repeatedly, ten times or more. This sequence joins TRBV11-1 and TRBJ2-7; D gene ambiguous. CDR1 and CDR2 (germline): SGHAT, FQDESV (reference sequence). The V end was cut by 3 bases, the J end by 6 bases, with 9 bases between. CDR3 length: 12 residues. CDR3 protein: CASSFSLSEQYF. The CDR3 DNA reads as TGTGCCAGCAGCTTTAGCCTAAGCGAGCAGTACTTC.

A note on this clonotype: Being one base from a much bigger clone, this may be a read error. The rearrangement joins TRBV7-2 to TRBJ1-6, with 7 bases matching TRBD1. V was clipped by 2 bases and J by 9 bases; unmatched bases: 10. Per germline, CDR1 SGHTA and CDR2 FQGNSA. The CDR3 is made up of 16 amino acids. The CDR3 reads CTSSLTQSGGASPLHF. CDR3 DNA: TGTACCAGCAGCTTAACCCAGTCAGGGGGGGCTTCACCCCTCCACTTT.

Many counts were recorded for this clonotype. The V and J genes are TRBV6-1 and TRBJ1-4; TRBD1 is a possible D gene (5 bases). The CDR3 totals 14 residues. Germline V gene lookup returns CDR1 MNHNS and CDR2 SASEGT. V dropped 8 bases and J dropped 2 bases, with 12 bases sitting between them. The CDR3 DNA reads as TGTGCCAGCTATGGGACTATTACTAATGAAAAACTGTTTTTT. It encodes CASYGTITNEKLFF.

Concerning this clonotype: A clone one base away is much larger, so this may be a read error. The rearrangement links TRBV12-5 to TRBJ1-5; D remains ambiguous. The CDR3 contains 17 residues. Looked up from germline, CDR1 is LGHNT and CDR2 is FRNRAP. The CDR3 sequence is CASGLTDLAESKQPQHF. CDR3 coding DNA: TGTGCTAGTGGTTTGACGGACTTGGCGGAAAGCAAACAGCCCCAGCATTTT.

This clonotype was detected only a few times. The chain couples TRBV11-3 to TRBJ2-7, with D possibly TRBD2 on 6 matching bases. Trimming removed 2 bases at V and 0 bases at J, with 23 bases between. Germline CDR1 reads SGHNT; CDR2 reads YENEEA. This CDR3 is 19 amino acids long. CDR3 bases: TGTGCCAGCAGCTTATTAATCACGAGGCTGGTTAGCGGCTCCTACGAGCAGTACTTC. Translated: CASSLLITRLVSGSYEQYF.

The V gene is TRBV12-3 or TRBV12-4, the J gene TRBJ2-1, with D unresolved. There are 12 residues in the CDR3. Trimming took 3 bases from V and 9 from J, leaving 9 bases between them. CDR3 region: CASSFGSGEQFF. The CDR3 DNA sequence: TGTGCCAGCAGTTTCGGCAGTGGTGAGCAGTTCTTC.

This clonotype was detected ten times or more. CDR3 DNA sequence: TGTGCCAGCAGCTTCGGGGGGAGTTATGGCTACACCTTC. Encoded protein: CASSFGGSYGYTF. V gene TRBV7-8 combines with J gene TRBJ1-2; possibly TRBD1 for D (5 bases). The CDR3 is made up of 13 amino acids. Germline assignment: CDR1 SGHVS and CDR2 FQNEAQ. The V and J ends lost 3 bases and 5 bases respectively, with 10 bases between them. The full variable domain, with the rest looked up from reference TRBV7-8 and TRBJ1-2, is GAGVSQSPRYKVAKRGQDVALRCDPISGHVSLFWYQQALGQGPEFLTYFQNEAQLDKSGLPSDRFFAERPEGSVSTLKIQRTQQEDSAVYLCASSFGGSYGYTFGSGTRLTVV.

The V call is TRBV19, the J call TRBJ2-5, with TRBD1 matching 12 bases. With V trimmed by 5 bases and J by 4 bases, 8 bases remained unmatched. CDR1 and CDR2 (germline): LNHDA, SQIVND (reference sequence). This CDR3 has 16 residues. The CDR3 DNA reads TGTGCCAGTAGTCGACCGGGACAGGGGGCTGGAGAGACCCAGTACTTC. It specifies CASSRPGQGAGETQYF. Filled out from reference TRBV19 and TRBJ2-5, the complete variable domain reads DGGITQSPKYLFRKEGQNVTLSCEQNLNHDAMYWYRQDPGQGLRLIYYSQIVNDFQKGDIAEGYSVSREKKESFPLTVTSAQKNPTAFYLCASSRPGQGAGETQYFGPGTRLLVL.